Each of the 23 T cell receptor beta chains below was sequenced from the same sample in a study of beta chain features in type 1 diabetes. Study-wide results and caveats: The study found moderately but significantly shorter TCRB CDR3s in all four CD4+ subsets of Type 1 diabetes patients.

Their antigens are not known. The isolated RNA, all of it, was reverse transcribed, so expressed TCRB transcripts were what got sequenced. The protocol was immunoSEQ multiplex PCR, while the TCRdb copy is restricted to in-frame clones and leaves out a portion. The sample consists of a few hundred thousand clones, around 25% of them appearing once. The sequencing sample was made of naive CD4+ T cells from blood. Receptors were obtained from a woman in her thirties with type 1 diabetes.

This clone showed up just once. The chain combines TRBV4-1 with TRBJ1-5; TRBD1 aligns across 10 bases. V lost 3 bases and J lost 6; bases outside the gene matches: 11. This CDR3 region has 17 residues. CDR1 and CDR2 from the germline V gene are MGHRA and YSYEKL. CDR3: CASSHRIFRTGGQPQHF. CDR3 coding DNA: TGCGCCAGCAGCCACCGTATTTTCCGGACAGGGGGTCAGCCCCAGCATTTT.

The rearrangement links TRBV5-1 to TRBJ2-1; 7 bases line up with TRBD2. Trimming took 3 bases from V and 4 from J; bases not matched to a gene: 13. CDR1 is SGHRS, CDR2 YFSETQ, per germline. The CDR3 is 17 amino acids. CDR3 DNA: TGCGCCAGCAGCTGGGTACTCGTGACTAGCACGTACAATGAGCAGTTCTTC. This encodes CASSWVLVTSTYNEQFF.

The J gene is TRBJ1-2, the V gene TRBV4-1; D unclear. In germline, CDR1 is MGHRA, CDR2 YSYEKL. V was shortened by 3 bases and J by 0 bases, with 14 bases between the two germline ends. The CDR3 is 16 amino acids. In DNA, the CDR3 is TGCGCCAGCAGCCAGGGAACATCGAGGGCTAACTATGGCTACACCTTC. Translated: CASSQGTSRANYGYTF.

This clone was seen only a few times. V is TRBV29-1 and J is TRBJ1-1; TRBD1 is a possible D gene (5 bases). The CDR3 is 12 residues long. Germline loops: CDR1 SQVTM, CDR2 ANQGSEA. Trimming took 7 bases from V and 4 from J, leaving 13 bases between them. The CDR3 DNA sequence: TGCAGCGCCATGGGGGGGTCCACTGAAGCTTTCTTT. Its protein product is CSAMGGSTEAFF.

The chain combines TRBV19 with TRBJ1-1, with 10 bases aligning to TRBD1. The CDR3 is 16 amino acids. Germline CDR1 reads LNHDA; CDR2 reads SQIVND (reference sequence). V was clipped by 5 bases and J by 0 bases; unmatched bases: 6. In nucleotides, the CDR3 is TGTGCCAGTAGTTCGGACAGGGGGATCCTGAACACTGAAGCTTTCTTT. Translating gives CASSSDRGILNTEAFF.

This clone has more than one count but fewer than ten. The CDR3 protein is CASTGTGVYEQYF. Here the CDR3 DNA reads TGCGCCAGCACAGGGACAGGGGTATACGAGCAGTACTTC. This sequence joins TRBV5-1 and TRBJ2-7, with TRBD1 identical over 10 bases. Germline V gene data show CDR1 as SGHRS and CDR2 as YFSETQ. The CDR3 runs to 13 residues. With 6 bases clipped from V and 4 bases from J, the junction kept 4 bases outside the gene matches.

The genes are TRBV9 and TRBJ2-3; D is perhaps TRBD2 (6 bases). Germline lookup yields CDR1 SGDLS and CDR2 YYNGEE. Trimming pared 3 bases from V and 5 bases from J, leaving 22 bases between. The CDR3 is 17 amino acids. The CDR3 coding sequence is TGTGCCAGCAGCGCGTCCCTGAGAGGGATGGGGGGAGATACGCAGTATTTT. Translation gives CASSASLRGMGGDTQYF.

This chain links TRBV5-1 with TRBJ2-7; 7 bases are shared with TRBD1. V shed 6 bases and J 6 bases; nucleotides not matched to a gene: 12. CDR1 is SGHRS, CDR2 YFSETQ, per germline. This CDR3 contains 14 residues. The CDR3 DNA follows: TGCGCCAGCACCCTGACGACAGGGAATACCGAGCAGTACTTC. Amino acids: CASTLTTGNTEQYF.

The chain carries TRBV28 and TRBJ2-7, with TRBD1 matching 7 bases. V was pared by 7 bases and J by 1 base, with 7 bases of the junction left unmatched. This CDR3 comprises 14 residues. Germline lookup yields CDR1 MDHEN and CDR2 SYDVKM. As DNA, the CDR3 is TGTGCCAGCACCGAAGACAGGGATTCCTACGAGCAGTACTTC. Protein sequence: CASTEDRDSYEQYF.

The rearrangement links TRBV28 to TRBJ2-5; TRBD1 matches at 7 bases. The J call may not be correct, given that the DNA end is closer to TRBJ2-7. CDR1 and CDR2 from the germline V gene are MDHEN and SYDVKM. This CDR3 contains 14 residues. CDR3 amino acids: CASSHRGTSYEQYF. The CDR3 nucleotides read TGTGCCAGCAGCCACAGGGGAACCTCCTACGAGCAGTACTTC.

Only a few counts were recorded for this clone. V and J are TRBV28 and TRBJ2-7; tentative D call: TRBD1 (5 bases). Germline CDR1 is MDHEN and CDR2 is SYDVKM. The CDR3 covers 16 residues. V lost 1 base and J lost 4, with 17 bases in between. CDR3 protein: CASSLSSRPGYYEQYF. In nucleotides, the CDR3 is TGTGCCAGCAGTTTATCGTCCCGCCCAGGGTATTACGAGCAGTACTTC.

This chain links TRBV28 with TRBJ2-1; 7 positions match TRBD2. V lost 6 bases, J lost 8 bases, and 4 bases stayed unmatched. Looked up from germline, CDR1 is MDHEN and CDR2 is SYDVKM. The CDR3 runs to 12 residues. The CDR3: CASRPAGYEQFF. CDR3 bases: TGTGCCAGCAGACCAGCGGGATATGAGCAGTTCTTC.

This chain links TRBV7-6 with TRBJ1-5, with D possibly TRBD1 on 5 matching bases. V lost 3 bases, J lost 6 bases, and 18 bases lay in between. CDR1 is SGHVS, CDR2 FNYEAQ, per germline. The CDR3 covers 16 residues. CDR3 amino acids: CASSFLAGQGSQPQHF. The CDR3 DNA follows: TGTGCCAGCAGCTTCCTAGCGGGGCAGGGCAGTCAGCCCCAGCATTTT.

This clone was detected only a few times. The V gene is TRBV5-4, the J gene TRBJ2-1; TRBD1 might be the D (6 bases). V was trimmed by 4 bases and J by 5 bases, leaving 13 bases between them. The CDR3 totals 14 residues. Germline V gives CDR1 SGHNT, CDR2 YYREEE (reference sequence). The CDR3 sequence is CASSPRTEHNEQFF. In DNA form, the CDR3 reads TGTGCCAGCAGCCCTCGGACAGAGCACAATGAGCAGTTCTTC. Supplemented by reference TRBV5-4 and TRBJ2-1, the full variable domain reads ETGVTQSPTHLIKTRGQQVTLRCSSQSGHNTVSWYQQALGQGPQFIFQYYREEENGRGNFPPRFSGLQFPNYSSELNVNALELDDSALYLCASSPRTEHNEQFFGPGTRLTVL.

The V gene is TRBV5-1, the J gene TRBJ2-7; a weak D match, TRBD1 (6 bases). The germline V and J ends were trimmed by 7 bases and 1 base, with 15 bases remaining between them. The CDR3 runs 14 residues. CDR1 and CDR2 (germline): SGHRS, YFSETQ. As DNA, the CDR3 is TGCGCCAGCCGTAGCCAGGGACAATCCTACGAGCAGTACTTC. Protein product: CASRSQGQSYEQYF.

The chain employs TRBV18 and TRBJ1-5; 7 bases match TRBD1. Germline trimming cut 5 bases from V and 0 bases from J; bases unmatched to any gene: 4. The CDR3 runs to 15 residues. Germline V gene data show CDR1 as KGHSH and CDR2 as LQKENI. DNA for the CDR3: TGTGCCAGCTCAACGCAGGGGGTTAGCAATCAGCCCCAGCATTTT. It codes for CASSTQGVSNQPQHF.

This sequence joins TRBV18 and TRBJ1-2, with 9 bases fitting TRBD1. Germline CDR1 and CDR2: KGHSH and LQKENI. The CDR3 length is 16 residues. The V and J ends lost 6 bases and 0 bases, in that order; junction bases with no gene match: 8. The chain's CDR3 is CASSPGTGRANYGYTF. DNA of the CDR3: TGTGCCAGCTCCCCCGGGACAGGGAGGGCTAACTATGGCTACACCTTC.

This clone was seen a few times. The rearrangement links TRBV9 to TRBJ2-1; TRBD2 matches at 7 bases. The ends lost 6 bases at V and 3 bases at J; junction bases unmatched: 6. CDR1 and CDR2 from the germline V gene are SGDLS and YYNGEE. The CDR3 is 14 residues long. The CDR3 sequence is CASTGGEYYNEQFF. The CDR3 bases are TGTGCCAGCACGGGGGGAGAGTACTACAATGAGCAGTTCTTC.

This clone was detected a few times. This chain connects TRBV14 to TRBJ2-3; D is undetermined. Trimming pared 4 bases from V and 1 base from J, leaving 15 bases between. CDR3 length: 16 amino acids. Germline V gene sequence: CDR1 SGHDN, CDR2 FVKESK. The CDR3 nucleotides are TGTGCCAGCAGCCGCTTTGAGAGCGCACGCACAGATACGCAGTATTTT. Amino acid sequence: CASSRFESARTDTQYF.

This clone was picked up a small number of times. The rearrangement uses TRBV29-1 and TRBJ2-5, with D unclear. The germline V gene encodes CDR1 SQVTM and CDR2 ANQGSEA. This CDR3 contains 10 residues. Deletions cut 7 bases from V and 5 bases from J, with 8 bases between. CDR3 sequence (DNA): TGCAGCGCCCGCCGGGAGACCCAGTACTTC. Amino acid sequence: CSARRETQYF. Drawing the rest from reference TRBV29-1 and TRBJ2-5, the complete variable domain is SAVISQKPSRDICQRGTSLTIQCQVDSQVTMMFWYRQQPGQSLTLIATANQGSEATYESGFVIDKFPISRPNLTFSTLTVSNMSPEDSSIYLCSARRETQYFGPGTRLLVL.

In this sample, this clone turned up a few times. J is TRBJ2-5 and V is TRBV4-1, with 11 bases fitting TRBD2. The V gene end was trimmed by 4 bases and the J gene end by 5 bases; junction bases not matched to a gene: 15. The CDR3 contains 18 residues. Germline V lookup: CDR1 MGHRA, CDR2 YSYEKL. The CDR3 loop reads CASSPSGLADRGGETQYF. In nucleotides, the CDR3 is TGCGCCAGCAGCCCATCGGGACTAGCGGACCGGGGGGGGGAGACCCAGTACTTC.

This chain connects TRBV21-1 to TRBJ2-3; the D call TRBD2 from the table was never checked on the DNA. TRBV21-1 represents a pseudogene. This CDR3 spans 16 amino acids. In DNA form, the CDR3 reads TGTGCCAGCAGTCGAATTGGGCCTAGCGGTACAGATACGCAGTATTTT. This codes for CASSRIGPSGTDTQYF.

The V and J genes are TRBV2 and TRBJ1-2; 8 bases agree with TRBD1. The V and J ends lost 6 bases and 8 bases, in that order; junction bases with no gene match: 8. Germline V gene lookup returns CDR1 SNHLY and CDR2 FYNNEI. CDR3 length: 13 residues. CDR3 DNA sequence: TGTGCCAGCAGCACGGGACAGGCGAGCGGCTACACCTTC. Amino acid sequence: CASSTGQASGYTF. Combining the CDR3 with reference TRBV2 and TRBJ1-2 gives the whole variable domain EPEVTQTPSHQVTQMGQEVILRCVPISNHLYFYWYRQILGQKVEFLVSFYNNEISEKSEIFDDQFSVERPDGSNFTLKIRSTKLEDSAMYFCASSTGQASGYTFGSGTRLTVV.